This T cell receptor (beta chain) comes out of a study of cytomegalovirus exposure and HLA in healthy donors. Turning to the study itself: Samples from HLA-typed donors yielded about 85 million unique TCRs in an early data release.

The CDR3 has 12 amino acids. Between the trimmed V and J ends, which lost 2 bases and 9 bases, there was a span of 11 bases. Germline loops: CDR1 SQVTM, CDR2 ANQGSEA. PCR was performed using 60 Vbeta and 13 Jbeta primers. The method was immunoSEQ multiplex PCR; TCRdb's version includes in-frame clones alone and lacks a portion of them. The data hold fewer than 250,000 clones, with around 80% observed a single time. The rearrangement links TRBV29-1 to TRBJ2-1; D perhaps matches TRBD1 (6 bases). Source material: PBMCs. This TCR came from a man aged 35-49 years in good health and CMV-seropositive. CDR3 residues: CSVERQAAEQFF. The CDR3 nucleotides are TGCAGCGTTGAAAGACAGGCGGCTGAGCAGTTCTTC.